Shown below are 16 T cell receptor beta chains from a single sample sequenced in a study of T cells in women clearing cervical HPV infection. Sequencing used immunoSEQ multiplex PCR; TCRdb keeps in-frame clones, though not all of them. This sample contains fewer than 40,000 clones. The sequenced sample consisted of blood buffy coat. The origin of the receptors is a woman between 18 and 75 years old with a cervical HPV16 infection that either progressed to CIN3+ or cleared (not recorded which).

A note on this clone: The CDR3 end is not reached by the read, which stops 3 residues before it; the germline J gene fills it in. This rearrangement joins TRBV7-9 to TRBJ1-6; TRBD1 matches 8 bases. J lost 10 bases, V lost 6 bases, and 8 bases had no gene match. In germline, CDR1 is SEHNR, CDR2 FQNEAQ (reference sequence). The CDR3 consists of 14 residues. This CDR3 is CASSYTGGRSPLHF. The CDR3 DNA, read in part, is TGTGCCAGCAGTTACACAGGGGGTAGGTCACCC.

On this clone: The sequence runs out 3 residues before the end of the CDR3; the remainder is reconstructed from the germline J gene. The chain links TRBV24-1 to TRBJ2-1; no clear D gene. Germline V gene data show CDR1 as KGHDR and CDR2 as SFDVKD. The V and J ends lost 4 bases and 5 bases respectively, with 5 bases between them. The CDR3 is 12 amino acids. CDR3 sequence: CATSESDNEQFF. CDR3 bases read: TGTGCCACCAGTGAATCCGACAATGAG.

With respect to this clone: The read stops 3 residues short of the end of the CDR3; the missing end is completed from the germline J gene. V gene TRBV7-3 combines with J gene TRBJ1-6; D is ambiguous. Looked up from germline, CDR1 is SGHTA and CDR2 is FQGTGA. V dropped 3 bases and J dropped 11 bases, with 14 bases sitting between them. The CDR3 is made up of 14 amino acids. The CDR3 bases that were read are TGTGCCAGCAGCTTGAAGGGTGGCGGGGCACCC. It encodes CASSLKGGGAP. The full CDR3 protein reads CASSLKGGGAPLHF.

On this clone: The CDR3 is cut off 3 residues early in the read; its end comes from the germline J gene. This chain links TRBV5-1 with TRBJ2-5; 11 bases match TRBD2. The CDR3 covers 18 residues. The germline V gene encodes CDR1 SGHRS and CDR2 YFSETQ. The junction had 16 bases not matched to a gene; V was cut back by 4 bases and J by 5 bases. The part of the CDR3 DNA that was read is TGCGCCAGCAGCCCGGGCTCTAGCGGGGGGACCTCTTGGGAGACC. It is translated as CASSPGSSGGTSWET. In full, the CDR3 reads CASSPGSSGGTSWETQYF.

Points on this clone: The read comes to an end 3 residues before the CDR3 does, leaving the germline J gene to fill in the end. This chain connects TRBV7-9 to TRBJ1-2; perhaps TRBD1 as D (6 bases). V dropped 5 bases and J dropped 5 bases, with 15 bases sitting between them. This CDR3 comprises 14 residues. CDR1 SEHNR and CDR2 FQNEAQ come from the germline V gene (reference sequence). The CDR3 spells CASSPPGGPYGYTF. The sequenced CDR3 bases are TGTGCCAGCAGCCCTCCCGGGGGGCCTTATGGC.

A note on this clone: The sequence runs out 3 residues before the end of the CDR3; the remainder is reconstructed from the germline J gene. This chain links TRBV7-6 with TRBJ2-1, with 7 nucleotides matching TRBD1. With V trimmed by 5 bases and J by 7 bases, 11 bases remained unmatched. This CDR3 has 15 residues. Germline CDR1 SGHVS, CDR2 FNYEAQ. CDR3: CASSRDRQGRNEQFF. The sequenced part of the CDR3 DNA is TGTGCCAGCAGCCGCGATCGACAGGGTAGGAATGAG.

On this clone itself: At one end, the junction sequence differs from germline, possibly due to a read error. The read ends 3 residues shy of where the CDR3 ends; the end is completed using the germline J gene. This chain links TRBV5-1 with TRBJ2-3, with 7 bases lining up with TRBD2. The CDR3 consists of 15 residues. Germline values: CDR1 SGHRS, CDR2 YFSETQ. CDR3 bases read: TGCGCCAGCAGCTCAGCGGGGAGCGGCACAGGTACG. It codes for CASSSAGSGTGT. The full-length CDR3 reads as CASSSAGSGTGTQYF.

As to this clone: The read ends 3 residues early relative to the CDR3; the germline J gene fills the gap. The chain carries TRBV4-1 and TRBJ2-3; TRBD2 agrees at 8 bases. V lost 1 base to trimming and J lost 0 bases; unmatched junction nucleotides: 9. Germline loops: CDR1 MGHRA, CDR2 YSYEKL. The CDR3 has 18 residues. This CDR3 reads CASSQVVSGLASTDTQYF. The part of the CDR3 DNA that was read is TGCGCCAGCAGCCAAGTAGTCAGCGGACTAGCTAGCACAGATACG.

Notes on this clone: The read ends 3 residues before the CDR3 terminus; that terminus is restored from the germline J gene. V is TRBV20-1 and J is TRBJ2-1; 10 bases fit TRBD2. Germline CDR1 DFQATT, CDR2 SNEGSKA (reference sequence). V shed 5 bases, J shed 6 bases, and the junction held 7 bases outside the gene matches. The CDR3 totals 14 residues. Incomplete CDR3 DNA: TGCAGTGCTCGAGCGGGGGGGCATATCAATGAG. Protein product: CSARAGGHINE. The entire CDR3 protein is CSARAGGHINEQFF.

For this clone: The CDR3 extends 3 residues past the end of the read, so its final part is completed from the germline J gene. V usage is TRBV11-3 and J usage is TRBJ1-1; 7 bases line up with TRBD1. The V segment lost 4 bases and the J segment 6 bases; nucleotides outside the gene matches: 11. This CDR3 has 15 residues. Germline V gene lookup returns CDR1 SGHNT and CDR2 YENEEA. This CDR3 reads CASSYRQGGGAEAFF. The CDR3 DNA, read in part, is TGTGCCAGCAGCTATAGACAGGGCGGTGGCGCTGAA.

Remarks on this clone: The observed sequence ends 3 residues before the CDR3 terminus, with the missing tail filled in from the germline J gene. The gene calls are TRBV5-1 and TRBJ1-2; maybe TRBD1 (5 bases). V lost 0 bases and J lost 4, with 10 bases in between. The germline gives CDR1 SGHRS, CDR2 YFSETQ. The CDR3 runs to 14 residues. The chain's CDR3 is CASSLAGSSYGYTF. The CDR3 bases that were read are TGCGCCAGCAGCTTGGCAGGGTCAAGCTATGGC.

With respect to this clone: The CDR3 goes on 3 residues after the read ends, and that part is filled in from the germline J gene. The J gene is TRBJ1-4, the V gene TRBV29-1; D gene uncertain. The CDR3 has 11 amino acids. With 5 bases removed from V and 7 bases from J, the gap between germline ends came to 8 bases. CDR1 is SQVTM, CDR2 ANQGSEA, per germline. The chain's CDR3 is CSVQGSEKLFF. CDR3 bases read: TGCAGCGTTCAAGGTAGTGAAAAA.

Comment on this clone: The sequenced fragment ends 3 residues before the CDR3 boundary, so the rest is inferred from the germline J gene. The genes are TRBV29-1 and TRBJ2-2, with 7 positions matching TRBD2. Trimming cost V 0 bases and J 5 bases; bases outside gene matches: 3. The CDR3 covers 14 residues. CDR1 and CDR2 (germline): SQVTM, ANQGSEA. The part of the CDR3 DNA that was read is TGCAGCGTTGAAGATCTGGGGGGGACCGGGGAG. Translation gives CSVEDLGGTGE. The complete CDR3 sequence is CSVEDLGGTGELFF.

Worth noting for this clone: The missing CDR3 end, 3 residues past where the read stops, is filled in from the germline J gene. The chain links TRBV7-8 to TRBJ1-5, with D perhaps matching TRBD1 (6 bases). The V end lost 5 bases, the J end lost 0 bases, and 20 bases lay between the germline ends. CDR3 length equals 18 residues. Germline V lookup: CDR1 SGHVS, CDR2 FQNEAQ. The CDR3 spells CASSPGDGRTHSNQPQHF. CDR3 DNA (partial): TGTGCCAGCAGCCCAGGGGACGGAAGAACCCATAGCAATCAGCCC.

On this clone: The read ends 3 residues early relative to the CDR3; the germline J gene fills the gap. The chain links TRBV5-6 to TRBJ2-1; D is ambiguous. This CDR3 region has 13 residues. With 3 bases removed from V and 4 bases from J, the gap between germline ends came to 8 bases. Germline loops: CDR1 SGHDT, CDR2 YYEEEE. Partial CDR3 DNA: TGTGCCAGCAGCTCTGACACATACAATGAG. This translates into CASSSDTYNE. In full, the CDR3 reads CASSSDTYNEQFF.

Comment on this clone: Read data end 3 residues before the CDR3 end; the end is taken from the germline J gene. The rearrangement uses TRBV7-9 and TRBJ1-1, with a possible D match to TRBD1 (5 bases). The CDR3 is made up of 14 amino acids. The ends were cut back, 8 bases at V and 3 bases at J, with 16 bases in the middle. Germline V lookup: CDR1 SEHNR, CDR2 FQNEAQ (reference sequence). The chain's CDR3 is CASSVGRRDTEAFF. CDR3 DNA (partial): TGTGCCAGCTCCGTGGGGCGGAGGGACACTGAA.